Sequencing of this T cell receptor (beta chain) was carried out in a study of T cell repertoires in cytomegalovirus infection. TCRdb re-analysed the reads in MiXCR, keeping a single row per CDR3 protein. The table shows over 450,000 distinct CDR3 sequences, with approximately 10% occurring only once. The CDR3 has 14 amino acids. Trimming pared 6 bases from V and 2 bases from J, leaving 13 bases between. In this sample, this clonotype turned up many times. The rearrangement uses TRBV12-3 or TRBV12-4 and TRBJ1-2; D possibly corresponds to TRBD1 (5 bases). The receptor was isolated from a human donor in good health (CMV status not recorded). Some clones in this sample may be carry-over from other donors' samples. The sequenced material came from PBMCs. The chain's CDR3 is CASSPQQGNYGYTF. In nucleotides, the CDR3 is TGTGCCAGCAGCCCGCAGCAGGGCAACTATGGCTACACCTTC.